This T cell receptor (beta chain) was recorded in a study of T cell changes during pregnancy in multiple sclerosis. Produced via immunoSEQ multiplex PCR; TCRdb's table is partial and in-frame only. The data contain approximately 50,000 clones, about 91% of them singletons. The specimen was CD8+ T cells from peripheral blood mononuclear cells, collected after pregnancy. The sequence was collected from a female donor with multiple sclerosis, enrolled in a pregnancy study.

CDR3 amino acids: CASSTPVNTEAFF. In nucleotides, the CDR3 is TGTGCCAGCAGCACACCAGTGAACACTGAAGCTTTCTTT. The chain employs TRBV9 and TRBJ1-1; D is ambiguous. V was cut by 4 bases and J by 0 bases, with 7 bases left in between. CDR1 is SGDLS, CDR2 YYNGEE, per germline. The CDR3 extends over 13 amino acids.